Presented here are 22 T cell receptor beta chains from one specimen sequenced in a study of blood T cell repertoires in COVID-19 (dated by TCRdb to 2020 to 2021). The protocol used for the library was the immunoSEQ multiplex PCR assay. TCRdb holds this immuneACCESS table with in-frame rearrangements only. Some clones are missing; in checked studies, unresolved V genes explain under half, and the rest has no known cause. The sample table holds 250,000 to 350,000 clones, of which 70% to 90% were seen once. About 4.1% of the sample is in the top ten clones. The sequencing sample was made of PBMCs or T cells enriched from blood (not recorded which). Source of these receptors: a woman between 25 and 40 years old who had recovered from COVID-19.

The V gene is TRBV20-1, the J gene TRBJ2-3, with 8 bases identical to TRBD1. This CDR3 comprises 15 residues. Germline V CDR1 and CDR2: DFQATT, SNEGSKA (reference sequence). V was pared by 3 bases and J by 1 base, with 6 bases of the junction left unmatched. CDR3 sequence (DNA): TGCAGTGCTAGTGATCCGGGACAGGGCACAGATACGCAGTATTTT. Residues: CSASDPGQGTDTQYF.

The V and J genes are TRBV6-1 and TRBJ1-5, with 8 nucleotides matching TRBD1. The germline CDR1 and CDR2 sequences are MNHNS and SASEGT. V lost 3 bases and J lost 6; bases outside the gene matches: 4. The CDR3 covers 14 residues. The CDR3 sequence is CASSDTGGFQPQHF. In DNA, the CDR3 is TGTGCCAGCAGTGACACAGGGGGTTTTCAGCCCCAGCATTTT.

This clone occurred a few times. The rearrangement uses TRBV4-1 and TRBJ2-7, with TRBD1 matching over 8 bases. The CDR3 is 14 residues long. The junction had 1 base not matched to a gene; V was cut back by 2 bases and J by 1 base. Per the germline V gene, CDR1 is MGHRA and CDR2 is YSYEKL. CDR3 nucleotides: TGCGCCAGCAGCCAAAACAGGGGGTCCTACGAGCAGTACTTC. This encodes CASSQNRGSYEQYF.

The chain carries TRBV6-2 or TRBV6-3 and TRBJ1-1; 7 bases align to TRBD1. CDR3 length: 16 amino acids. CDR1 and CDR2 from the germline V gene are MNHEY and SVGEGT. Trimming took 2 bases from V and 0 from J; bases not matched to a gene: 6. The CDR3 DNA sequence: TGTGCCAGCAGTTACCAGACAGGGAACATGAACACTGAAGCTTTCTTT. Its protein is CASSYQTGNMNTEAFF.

This clone was observed once. V is TRBV10-2 and J is TRBJ2-3; 15 bases fit TRBD2. Looked up from germline, CDR1 is WSHSY and CDR2 is SAAADI. V lost 6 bases to trimming and J lost 4 bases; unmatched junction nucleotides: 11. CDR3 length equals 18 residues. The CDR3: CASSRTSGGAISADTQYF. The CDR3 nucleotides read TGCGCCAGCAGCCGGACTAGCGGGGGGGCAATTAGCGCAGATACGCAGTATTTT.

The CDR3 sequence: CASSWTGIKDSPLHF. The DNA for the CDR3 is TGTGCCAGCAGCTGGACAGGGATAAAGGATTCACCCCTCCACTTT. The chain combines TRBV7-9 with TRBJ1-6, with 8 positions matching TRBD1. V trimming: 4 bases; J trimming: 8 bases; junction bases outside the gene matches: 7. CDR3 length equals 15 residues. Germline V lookup: CDR1 SEHNR, CDR2 FQNEAQ (reference sequence).

V gene TRBV19 combines with J gene TRBJ1-5; weak D call: TRBD1 (6 bases). The CDR3 totals 13 residues. Germline V gene data show CDR1 as LNHDA and CDR2 as SQIVND (reference sequence). The V end was cut by 7 bases, the J end by 6 bases, with 13 bases between. The chain's CDR3 is CASNPGGGQPQHF. In DNA, the CDR3 is TGTGCCAGTAACCCGGGGGGCGGTCAGCCCCAGCATTTT.

The chain links TRBV4-1 to TRBJ2-5, with D perhaps TRBD2 (5 bases). Germline CDR1 and CDR2: MGHRA and YSYEKL. Between the trimmed V and J ends, which lost 0 bases and 5 bases, there was a span of 16 bases. CDR3 length: 16 residues. The CDR3 region has the DNA TGCGCCAGCAGCCAAGACTCGATAGGGCGAGGGGAGACCCAGTACTTC. This sequence encodes CASSQDSIGRGETQYF.

This clone was detected a few times. The chain joins TRBV5-4 to TRBJ1-2, with D possibly matching TRBD1 (6 bases). The V gene lost 4 bases and the J gene lost 2 bases, with 9 bases spanning the gap. The germline V gene has CDR1 SGHNT and CDR2 YYREEE (reference sequence). There are 13 residues in the CDR3. DNA for the CDR3: TGTGCCAGCAGCAACGACAGGAACTATGGCTACACCTTC. Protein product: CASSNDRNYGYTF.

For this clone: One junction end disagrees with the germline gene, perhaps due to a read error. The gene calls are TRBV24-1 and TRBJ1-2; the match to TRBD1 covers 7 bases. There are 15 residues in the CDR3. Germline V gives CDR1 KGHDR, CDR2 SFDVKD. The CDR3 DNA follows: TGTGCCACCAGTGGTTTGACAGGGACGAACTATGGCTACACCTTC. Residues: CATSGLTGTNYGYTF.

The gene calls are TRBV7-8 and TRBJ2-7; 8 bases map to TRBD1. The CDR3 is 11 amino acids. Germline V CDR1 and CDR2: SGHVS, FQNEAQ. The junction had 3 bases not matched to a gene; V was cut back by 4 bases and J by 10 bases. The DNA for the CDR3 is TGTGCCAGCAGCTCAGGACAGGGCCAGTACTTC. This sequence encodes CASSSGQGQYF.

V gene TRBV7-2 combines with J gene TRBJ1-5; tentatively, D is TRBD1 (5 bases). V was shortened by 5 bases and J by 7 bases, with 18 bases between the two germline ends. The length of the CDR3 is 15 residues. Germline V CDR1 and CDR2: SGHTA, FQGNSA. The CDR3 region has the DNA TGTGCCAGCAGCACCAGAGATGACAGAAGACAGCCCCAGCATTTT. Protein: CASSTRDDRRQPQHF.

The chain has TRBV27 and TRBJ2-7; 7 bases are shared with TRBD1. With 2 bases clipped from V and 3 bases from J, the junction kept 4 bases outside the gene matches. Germline values: CDR1 MNHEY, CDR2 SMNVEV (reference sequence). The CDR3 spans 14 residues. The DNA of the CDR3 is TGTGCCAGCAGTTTAGATGCAGGGGGCTACGAGCAGTACTTC. Protein sequence: CASSLDAGGYEQYF.

V gene TRBV19 combines with J gene TRBJ1-1; no definite D call. Germline CDR1 reads LNHDA; CDR2 reads SQIVND (reference sequence). The V gene lost 2 bases and the J gene lost 4 bases, with 8 bases spanning the gap. This CDR3 is 13 amino acids long. CDR3 amino acids: CASSIKVSTEAFF. The CDR3, as DNA: TGTGCCAGTAGTATAAAAGTCAGCACTGAAGCTTTCTTT.

The V and J genes are TRBV19 and TRBJ1-5; D call uncertain. The V and J ends lost 3 bases and 3 bases respectively, with 9 bases between them. The CDR3 contains 14 residues. Germline V lookup: CDR1 LNHDA, CDR2 SQIVND (reference sequence). The CDR3 coding sequence is TGTGCCAGTAGTATCCGGACTCCCAATCAGCCCCAGCATTTT. Protein sequence: CASSIRTPNQPQHF.

This clone was seen a few times. The CDR3 coding sequence is TGTGCCAGCAGCTCCCCCCTAGGCGCAGGGTCTGGGGCCAACGTCCTGACTTTC. This encodes CASSSPLGAGSGANVLTF. This chain connects TRBV5-6 to TRBJ2-6; D perhaps matches TRBD1 (5 bases). The ends were cut back, 3 bases at V and 1 base at J, with 17 bases in the middle. This CDR3 region has 18 residues. The V gene's germline CDR1 is SGHDT and CDR2 YYEEEE.

The chain couples TRBV28 to TRBJ2-3; 11 bases are a match to TRBD2. V lost 7 bases, J lost 3 bases, and 6 bases stayed unmatched. This CDR3 has 15 residues. Germline CDR1 reads MDHEN; CDR2 reads SYDVKM. The DNA of the CDR3 is TGTGCCAGCACCGCCCTAGCGGGAGGAACAGATACGCAGTATTTT. Encoded protein: CASTALAGGTDTQYF.

The J gene is TRBJ2-3, the V gene TRBV5-1, with a possible D match to TRBD2 (6 bases). The V end was cut by 0 bases, the J end by 3 bases, with 14 bases between. In germline, CDR1 is SGHRS, CDR2 YFSETQ. This CDR3 is 16 amino acids long. CDR3 in amino acids: CASSLGTPGGTDTQYF. The CDR3, as DNA: TGCGCCAGCAGCTTGGGGACTCCTGGGGGGACAGATACGCAGTATTTT. Combining the CDR3 with reference TRBV5-1 and TRBJ2-3 gives the whole variable domain KAGVTQTPRYLIKTRGQQVTLSCSPISGHRSVSWYQQTPGQGLQFLFEYFSETQRNKGNFPGRFSGRQFSNSRSEMNVSTLELGDSALYLCASSLGTPGGTDTQYFGPGTRLTVL.

This clone has a single count. The rearrangement links TRBV28 to TRBJ2-7, with a possible D match to TRBD1 (7 bases). CDR1 is MDHEN and CDR2 is SYDVKM in the germline V gene. V lost 4 bases and J 4 bases, leaving 17 bases between the germline ends. This CDR3 is 15 amino acids long. Here the CDR3 reads CASSSPGSGGYEQYF. The CDR3 DNA sequence: TGTGCCAGCAGTTCCCCCGGATCAGGGGGGTACGAGCAGTACTTC.

DNA for the CDR3: TGCGCCAGCAGCGGTAGCGTGAGCTCCTACAATGAGCAGTTCTTC. Encoded protein: CASSGSVSSYNEQFF. The gene calls are TRBV5-1 and TRBJ2-1; D perhaps matches TRBD2 (5 bases). This CDR3 region has 15 residues. Germline CDR1 and CDR2: SGHRS and YFSETQ. Trimming shortened V by 4 bases and J by 0 bases, and 11 bases separated the two germline ends.

Only one count was recorded for this clone. This chain joins TRBV28 and TRBJ1-2; the match to TRBD1 covers 11 bases. Germline CDR1 MDHEN, CDR2 SYDVKM. This CDR3 contains 15 residues. V trimming: 8 bases; J trimming: 2 bases; junction bases outside the gene matches: 7. For the CDR3, the DNA is TGTGCCAGCGGAGGACAGGGGGCCTTCAACTATGGCTACACCTTC. Encoded protein: CASGGQGAFNYGYTF.

The chain has TRBV7-9 and TRBJ2-7, with a tentative D call TRBD1 (6 bases). Trimming left V 1 base short and J 6 bases short, with 16 bases between. The germline gives CDR1 SEHNR, CDR2 FQNEAQ (reference sequence). The length of the CDR3 is 15 residues. The CDR3 region is CASSLVQGTLGEQYF. CDR3 nucleotides: TGTGCCAGCAGCTTAGTTCAGGGGACCTTGGGCGAGCAGTACTTC. Together with reference TRBV7-9 and TRBJ2-7, the CDR3 gives the full variable domain: DTGVSQNPRHKITKRGQNVTFRCDPISEHNRLYWYRQTLGQGPEFLTYFQNEAQLEKSRLLSDRFSAERPKGSFSTLEIQRTEQGDSAMYLCASSLVQGTLGEQYFGPGTRLTVT.